This TCR beta chain derives from a study of a mutant IDH1 vaccine in newly diagnosed glioma. Overall study context: The sex distribution of treated patients was 62.5% male and approximately 40% female, with a mean age of roughly 40 years. Before enrollment, patients got radiotherapy alone, temozolomide alone, or mostly the combination.

Sequenced by immunoSEQ multiplex PCR; TCRdb stores in-frame clones only, minus some. The repertoire holds 85,000 to 100,000 clones, with roughly 77% as singletons. Time point in this sample: baseline, week 1 (first vaccination visit). Described treatment: pre-vaccination baseline after standard-of-care therapy. Newly diagnosed WHO grade 3 or 4 IDH1-mutant, ATRX-lost astrocytomas were identified in the donors. This receptor was obtained from a man aged 35-49 years with glioma. The specimen was PBMCs, collected from a glioma patient treated with radiotherapy, temozolomide or both.

The CDR3 reads CASSPSQLPHEQYF. The CDR3 DNA sequence: TGTGCCAGCAGTCCCTCCCAGCTCCCTCACGAGCAGTACTTC. The chain links TRBV6-5 to TRBJ2-7; D is unclear. CDR3 length equals 14 residues. The V end was cut by 5 bases, the J end by 5 bases, with 16 bases between. Germline CDR1 MNHEY, CDR2 SVGAGI.